Following are 13 T cell receptor beta chains from one sample sequenced in a study of breast tumors, draining lymph nodes, adjacent tissues. The lymph nodes were axillary draining lymph nodes from breast cancer patients. TCRdb ran MiXCR on the multiplex PCR reads and lists one entry per CDR3 protein. The sample holds 130,000 or so distinct CDR3 sequences, approximately 30% seen once. Sequences were obtained from axillary lymph node tissue. These receptors were collected from a female donor with breast cancer. Some clones in this sample may be carry-over from other donors' samples.

The chain joins TRBV7-3 to TRBJ1-5; the match to TRBD1 covers 7 bases. CDR3 length: 14 amino acids. After removal of 6 bases from V and 3 bases from J, the junction contained 5 bases not matched to a gene. The V gene's germline CDR1 is SGHTA and CDR2 FQGTGA. The CDR3 region has the DNA TGTGCCAGCAGTGGGGGGACAGCCAATCAGCCCCAGCATTTT. Encoded protein: CASSGGTANQPQHF.

In this sample, this clonotype turned up many times. The CDR3: CATSNFWAGAPDTQYF. The DNA of the CDR3 is TGTGCCACCAGTAATTTTTGGGCGGGGGCCCCCGATACGCAGTATTTT. J is TRBJ2-3 and V is TRBV15, with D perhaps TRBD2 (7 bases). The CDR3 has 16 residues. Germline values: CDR1 LNHNV, CDR2 YYDKDF (reference sequence). V dropped 6 bases and J dropped 6 bases, with 22 bases sitting between them. Together with reference TRBV15 and TRBJ2-3, the CDR3 gives the full variable domain: DAMVIQNPRYQVTQFGKPVTLSCSQTLNHNVMYWYQQKSSQAPKLLFHYYDKDFNNEADTPDNFQSRRPNTSFCFLDIRSPGLGDTAMYLCATSNFWAGAPDTQYFGPGTRLTVL.

This clonotype was detected many times. The chain recombines TRBV7-9 with TRBJ1-2; D is unclear. Trimming took 5 bases from V and 7 from J, leaving 8 bases between them. Germline CDR1 SEHNR, CDR2 FQNEAQ (reference sequence). This CDR3 region has 11 residues. CDR3 sequence reads: CASSPPAGYTF. In nucleotides, the CDR3 is TGTGCCAGCAGCCCCCCCGCTGGCTACACCTTC.

This chain connects TRBV2 to TRBJ2-1; TRBD1 matches at 8 bases. The ends lost 8 bases at V and 1 base at J; junction bases unmatched: 4. The CDR3 consists of 14 residues. The germline gives CDR1 SNHLY, CDR2 FYNNEI. DNA for the CDR3: TGTGCCAGCTTATGGACAGGGTCCTACAATGAGCAGTTCTTC. Its protein product is CASLWTGSYNEQFF.

This clonotype was seen many times. V and J are TRBV9 and TRBJ2-2; D not resolved. The CDR3 is 16 amino acids. Deletions cut 4 bases from V and 0 bases from J, with 13 bases between. In germline, CDR1 is SGDLS, CDR2 YYNGEE. Here the CDR3 reads CASSRTSLSNTGELFF. The DNA of the CDR3 is TGTGCCAGCAGCCGAACAAGTTTATCGAACACCGGGGAGCTGTTTTTT.

This clonotype was detected ten times or more. This chain connects TRBV6-1 to TRBJ1-2; unclear D gene. CDR1 and CDR2 (germline): MNHNS, SASEGT. The CDR3 runs to 14 residues. V was pared by 7 bases and J by 7 bases, with 19 bases between. The CDR3 bases are TGTGCCAGCACCCCACCGGGGTTGGAGGGTGGCTACACCTTC. Residues: CASTPPGLEGGYTF.

This chain uses TRBV7-2 with TRBJ2-7, with D tentatively TRBD2 (6 bases). Germline assignment: CDR1 SGHTA and CDR2 FQGNSA. The CDR3 is 13 residues long. V lost 4 bases, J lost 5 bases, and 12 bases lay in between. In DNA form, the CDR3 reads TGTGCCAGCAGCTCGTCCCCGGGGGACGAGCAGTACTTC. This translates into CASSSSPGDEQYF. Full variable domain (missing parts from reference TRBV7-2 and TRBJ2-7): GAGVSQSPSNKVTEKGKDVELRCDPISGHTALYWYRQSLGQGLEFLIYFQGNSAPDKSGLPSDRFSAERTGGSVSTLTIQRTQQEDSAVYLCASSSSPGDEQYFGPGTRLTVT.

Points on this clonotype: This could be a read error, since a much larger clone is one nucleotide away. This chain connects TRBV18 to TRBJ2-5, with D unclear. Germline V gene sequence: CDR1 KGHSH, CDR2 LQKENI. There are 14 residues in the CDR3. Trimming cost V 0 bases and J 4 bases, with 9 bases left between them. CDR3 DNA: TGTGCCAGCTCACCACCGCCGATTGGAGAGACCCAGTACTTC. This codes for CASSPPPIGETQYF.

This clonotype has ten or more counts. The CDR3 here is CASRGGTTNNSPLHF. Here the CDR3 DNA reads TGTGCCAGCAGGGGCGGTACAACCAATAATTCACCCCTCCACTTT. This sequence joins TRBV2 and TRBJ1-6; D ambiguous. Trimming left V 6 bases short and J 5 bases short, with 14 bases between. In germline, CDR1 is SNHLY, CDR2 FYNNEI. The CDR3 is made up of 15 amino acids.

The sample holds many counts of this clonotype. The rearrangement joins TRBV5-8 to TRBJ2-7; D is perhaps TRBD1 or TRBD2 (6 bases each). This CDR3 is 14 amino acids long. Trimming stripped 4 bases from V and 10 bases from J, with 21 bases between. Germline V gene lookup returns CDR1 SGHTS and CDR2 YDEGEE. CDR3 nucleotide sequence: TGTGCCAGCAGCGCAACGGGGGCCACCCCCAACCAGTACGTC. Amino acid sequence: CASSATGATPNQYV.

Points on this clonotype: A much larger clone sits a single nucleotide away, making a read error possible. The J gene is TRBJ2-5, the V gene TRBV7-3, with D possibly being TRBD1 or TRBD2 (5 bases each). The CDR3 contains 15 residues. CDR1 SGHTA and CDR2 FQGTGA come from the germline V gene. The CDR3 sequence: CASSLSPGRQEAQHF. The CDR3 region has the DNA TGTGCCAGCAGTTTATCGCCGGGACGGCAAGAGGCCCAGCACTTC.

At least ten counts were recorded for this clonotype. This chain uses TRBV3-1 with TRBJ2-7; D possibly matches TRBD1 or TRBD2 (5 bases each). The ends were cut back, 0 bases at V and 2 bases at J, with 8 bases in the middle. CDR1 is LGHDT and CDR2 is YNNKEL in the germline V gene (reference sequence). The CDR3 length is 14 residues. The CDR3 DNA reads TGTGCCAGCAGCCAAGAAAGGGGAGCCTACGAGCAGTACTTC. It codes for CASSQERGAYEQYF.

This clonotype was detected many times. Being one base from a much bigger clone, this may be a read error. The chain links TRBV7-9 to TRBJ2-5; D is ambiguous. The CDR3 extends over 15 amino acids. Germline CDR1 SEHNR, CDR2 FQNEAQ (reference sequence). The CDR3 sequence: CASSLERQARRTQHF. CDR3 bases: TGTGCCAGCAGCTTAGAGAGGCAGGCACGGCGGACCCAGCACTTC.